This is a list of T cell receptor beta chains from one sample in a study of shared clonotypes between healthy human individuals. Method: immunoSEQ multiplex PCR; TCRdb's copy keeps in-frame clones and lacks some. The data show roughly 2 million clones, 90% to 95% seen once. Sequencing was carried out using naive CD4+ T cells sorted from blood. These TCRs come from a man between 18 and 29 years old in good health. CDR3s include the opening cysteine and the closing phenylalanine or tryptophan. Each record gives: clone size, J gene, V gene, D gene, CDR3 length, CDR3 DNA, CDR3 protein. The D gene is left open where the match is weak. The listing skips clone size in some rows; elsewhere it reads once, few, many or a size class.

size: -
J: TRBJ1-1
V: TRBV7-9
D: -
length: 15
DNA: TGTGCCAGCAGCCCCCGTGGGGGGCAGGACACTGAAGCTTTCTTT
CDR3: CASSPRGGQDTEAFF

size: once
J: TRBJ1-2
V: TRBV9
D: -
length: 14
DNA: TGTGCCAGCAGCGTAGAAGCGGCAGGGGTGGGCTACACCTTC
CDR3: CASSVEAAGVGYTF

size: -
J: TRBJ2-6
V: TRBV30
D: -
length: 14
DNA: TGTGCCTGGAATTCAGGGTTAGGGGCCAACGTCCTGACTTTC
CDR3: CAWNSGLGANVLTF

size: -
J: TRBJ1-6
V: TRBV5-1
D: -
length: 14
DNA: TGCGCCAGCAGCTTGGAACGGAATAATTCACCCCTCCACTTT
CDR3: CASSLERNNSPLHF

size: -
J: TRBJ2-7
V: TRBV6-6
D: -
length: 14
DNA: TGTGCCAGCAGAAACTTGGGGGGCAGAAACGAGCAGTACTTC
CDR3: CASRNLGGRNEQYF

size: -
J: TRBJ1-1
V: TRBV6-1
D: -
length: 13
DNA: TGTGCCAGCGAATCCAACATGAACACTGAAGCTTTCTTT
CDR3: CASESNMNTEAFF

size: -
J: TRBJ2-4
V: TRBV6-4
D: TRBD2
length: 15
DNA: TGTGCCAGTAGCCTTAGCGGGAGTGCCAAAAACATTCAGTACTTC
CDR3: CASSLSGSAKNIQYF

size: -
J: TRBJ1-1
V: TRBV10-3
D: -
length: 14
DNA: TGTGCCATCAGTGGCAAAGGTCGGAACACTGAAGCTTTCTTT
CDR3: CAISGKGRNTEAFF

size: -
J: TRBJ1-5
V: TRBV13
D: -
length: 15
DNA: TGTGCCAGCAGCTTAGGCCTTGGTAGCAATCAGCCCCAGCATTTT
CDR3: CASSLGLGSNQPQHF

size: -
J: TRBJ2-5
V: TRBV5-1
D: -
length: 15
DNA: TGCGCCAGCAGCTTGGAAGGCAGGGCCCAAGAGACCCAGTACTTC
CDR3: CASSLEGRAQETQYF

size: -
J: TRBJ2-1
V: TRBV29-1
D: TRBD2
length: 15
DNA: TGCAGCGTTGACCTGTCTAGCGGGGTCCACAGTGAGCAGTTCTTC
CDR3: CSVDLSSGVHSEQFF

size: -
J: TRBJ2-1
V: TRBV2
D: -
length: 11
DNA: TGTGCCAGCAGTGGCAATAATGAGCAGTTCTTC
CDR3: CASSGNNEQFF

size: -
J: TRBJ2-3
V: TRBV11-2
D: TRBD2
length: 20
DNA: TGTGCCAGCAGCTTAGATGGTCCTTCCGGACTAGCGGGAGTGACAGATACGCAGTATTTT
CDR3: CASSLDGPSGLAGVTDTQYF

size: -
J: TRBJ2-7
V: TRBV6-5
D: TRBD1
length: 15
DNA: TGTGCCAGCAGGCCGGGACAGATAAGCTCCTACGAGCAGTACTTC
CDR3: CASRPGQISSYEQYF

size: -
J: TRBJ1-1
V: TRBV5-1
D: -
length: 13
DNA: TGCGCCAGCAGCCTAGGGTTTGACACTGAAGCTTTCTTT
CDR3: CASSLGFDTEAFF

size: few
J: TRBJ2-7
V: TRBV18
D: -
length: 13
DNA: TGTGCCAGCTCACCCGGACGGGCCTACGAGCAGTACTTC
CDR3: CASSPGRAYEQYF

size: -
J: TRBJ1-2
V: TRBV5-1
D: TRBD1
length: 13
DNA: TGCGCCAGCAGCCAGACAGGGGACCGTGGCTACACCTTC
CDR3: CASSQTGDRGYTF

size: -
J: TRBJ1-2
V: TRBV4-1
D: -
length: 14
DNA: TGCGCCAGCAGCCCGGACGGGCAGAACTATGGCTACACCTTC
CDR3: CASSPDGQNYGYTF

size: few
J: TRBJ2-5
V: TRBV25-1
D: -
length: 15
DNA: TGTGCCAGCAGTGACTCACAGGGTATGGCGGGGACCCAGTACTTC
CDR3: CASSDSQGMAGTQYF